This T cell receptor (beta chain) was captured by sequencing in a study of blood T cell repertoires in COVID-19. Sequencing was performed with immunoSEQ multiplex PCR; in TCRdb, only in-frame clones are kept and a portion is missing. The sample includes about 130,000 clones, approximately 89% of them seen just once. V was cut by 6 bases and J by 7 bases, with 10 bases left in between. The CDR3 consists of 12 residues. Sequencing was carried out using peripheral blood. The TCR comes from a woman aged 80 or over with COVID-19, enrolled during active disease. The V and J genes are TRBV12-3 or TRBV12-4 and TRBJ2-1; a weak D match, TRBD1 (5 bases). In DNA form, the CDR3 reads TGTGCCAGCAGCCTTCGACAGAATGAGCAGTTCTTC. Translation: CASSLRQNEQFF.